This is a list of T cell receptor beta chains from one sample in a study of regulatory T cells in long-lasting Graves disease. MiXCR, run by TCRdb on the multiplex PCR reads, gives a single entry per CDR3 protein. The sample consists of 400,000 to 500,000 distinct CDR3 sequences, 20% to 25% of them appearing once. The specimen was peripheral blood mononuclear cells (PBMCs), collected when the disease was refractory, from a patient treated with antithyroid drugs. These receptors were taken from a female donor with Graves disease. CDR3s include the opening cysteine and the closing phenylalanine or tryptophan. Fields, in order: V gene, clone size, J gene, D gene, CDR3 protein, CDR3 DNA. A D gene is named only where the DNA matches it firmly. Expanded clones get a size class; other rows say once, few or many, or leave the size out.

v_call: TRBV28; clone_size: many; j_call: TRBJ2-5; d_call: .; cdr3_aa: CASSLLRIGGWETQYF; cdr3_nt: TGTGCCAGCAGCTTACTCCGGATTGGTGGTTGGGAGACCCAGTACTTC
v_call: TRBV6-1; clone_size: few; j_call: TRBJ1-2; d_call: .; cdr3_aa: CASSVQGRGYAF; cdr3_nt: TGTGCCAGCAGTGTCCAGGGACGGGGCTACGCCTTC
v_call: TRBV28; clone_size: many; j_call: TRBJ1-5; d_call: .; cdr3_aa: CASSLQGLGNQPQHF; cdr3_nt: TGTGCCAGCAGCTTGCAGGGTTTAGGCAATCAGCCCCAGCATTTT
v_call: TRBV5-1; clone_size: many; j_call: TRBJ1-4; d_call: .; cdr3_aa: CASSRGDRYQLNEKLFF; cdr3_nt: TGCGCCAGCAGCCGCGGGGACCGATATCAACTTAATGAAAAACTGTTTTTT
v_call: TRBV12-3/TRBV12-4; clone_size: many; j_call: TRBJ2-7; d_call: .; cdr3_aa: CASSYTVGEQYF; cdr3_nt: TGTGCCAGCAGTTACACCGTGGGGGAGCAGTACTTC
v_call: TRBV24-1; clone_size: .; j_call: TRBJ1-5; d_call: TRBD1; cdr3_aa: CATSDRGQALGAQPQHF; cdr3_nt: TGTGCCACCAGTGATCGCGGACAGGCCCTAGGGGCTCAGCCCCAGCATTTT
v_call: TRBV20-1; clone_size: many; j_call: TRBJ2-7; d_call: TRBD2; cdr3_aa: CSAIPSGGSYEQYF; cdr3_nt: TGCAGTGCTATACCCTCGGGGGGGTCCTACGAGCAGTACTTC
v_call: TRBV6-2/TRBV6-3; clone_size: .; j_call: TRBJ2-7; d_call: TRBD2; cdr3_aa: CASSSPGGGAYEQYF; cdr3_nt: TGTGCCAGCAGTTCCCCGGGGGGGGGAGCGTACGAGCAGTACTTC
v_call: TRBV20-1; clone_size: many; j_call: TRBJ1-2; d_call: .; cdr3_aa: CSASGGQGNYGYTF; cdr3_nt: TGCAGTGCCAGTGGTGGGCAGGGGAACTATGGCTACACCTTC
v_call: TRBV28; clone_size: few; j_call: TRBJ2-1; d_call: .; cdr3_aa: CASSSRQKYNEQFF; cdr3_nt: TGTGCCAGCAGTTCACGACAGAAGTACAATGAGCAGTTCTTC
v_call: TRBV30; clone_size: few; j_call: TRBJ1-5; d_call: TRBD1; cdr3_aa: CAWRDRGPNQPQHF; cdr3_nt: TGTGCCTGGAGGGACAGGGGGCCCAATCAGCCCCAGCATTTT
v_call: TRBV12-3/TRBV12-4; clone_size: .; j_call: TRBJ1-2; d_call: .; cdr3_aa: CASSLSAAANYGYTF; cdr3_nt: TGTGCCAGCAGTTTATCGGCAGCCGCTAACTATGGCTACACCTTC
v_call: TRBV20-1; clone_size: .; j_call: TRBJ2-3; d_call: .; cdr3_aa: CSAPRDTQYF; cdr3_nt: TGCAGTGCCCCGCGAGATACGCAGTATTTT
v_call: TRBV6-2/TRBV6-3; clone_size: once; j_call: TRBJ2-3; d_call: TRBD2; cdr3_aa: CASSPTGGTQYF; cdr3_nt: TGTGCCAGCAGCCCCACGGGGGGAACGCAGTATTTT
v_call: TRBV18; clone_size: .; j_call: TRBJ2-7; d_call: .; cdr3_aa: CASSPPAEVYEQYF; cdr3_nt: TGTGCCAGCTCACCACCCGCCGAAGTCTACGAGCAGTACTTC
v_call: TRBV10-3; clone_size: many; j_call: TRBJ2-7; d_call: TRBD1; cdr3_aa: CAIWAGGFYEQYF; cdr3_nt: TGTGCCATCTGGGCAGGGGGATTCTACGAGCAGTACTTC
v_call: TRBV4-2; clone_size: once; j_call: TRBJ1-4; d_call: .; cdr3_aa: CASSQTSGFQALFF; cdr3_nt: TGTGCCAGCAGCCAAACCTCAGGGTTCCAGGCGCTGTTTTTT
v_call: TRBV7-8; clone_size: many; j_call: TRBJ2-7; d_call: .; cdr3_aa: CASRITGEQYF; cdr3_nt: TGTGCCAGCAGAATAACGGGCGAGCAGTACTTC
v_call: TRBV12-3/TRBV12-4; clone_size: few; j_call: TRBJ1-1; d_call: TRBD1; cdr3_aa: CASSWGTGRDTEAFF; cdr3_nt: TGTGCCAGCAGTTGGGGGACAGGGAGGGACACTGAAGCTTTCTTT
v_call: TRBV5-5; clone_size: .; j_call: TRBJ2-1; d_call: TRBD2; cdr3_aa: CASTPEASGGYNEQFF; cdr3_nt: TGTGCCAGCACCCCCGAAGCTAGCGGGGGATACAATGAGCAGTTCTTC
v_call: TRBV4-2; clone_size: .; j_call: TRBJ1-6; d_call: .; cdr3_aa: CASSQDSPGVSPLHF; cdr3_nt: TGTGCCAGCAGCCAAGACAGTCCAGGGGTTTCACCCCTCCACTTT
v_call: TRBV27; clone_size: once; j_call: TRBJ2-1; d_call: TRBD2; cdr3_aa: CASGGVGREQFF; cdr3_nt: TGTGCCAGCGGGGGGGTAGGTAGGGAGCAGTTCTTC
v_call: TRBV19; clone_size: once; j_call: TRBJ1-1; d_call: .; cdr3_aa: CASGYNTEAFF; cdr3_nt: TGTGCCAGTGGATATAACACTGAAGCTTTCTTT